What follows describes a single T cell receptor (beta chain). The data originate from a study of blood T cell repertoires in COVID-19. Study overall: The United States, Italy and Spain supplied acute and convalescent COVID-19 samples.

The junction had 1 base not matched to a gene; V was cut back by 1 base and J by 2 bases. This CDR3 comprises 15 residues. Germline assignment: CDR1 SGHNT and CDR2 YENEEA. TCRdb keeps only in-frame clones here, not all; method: immunoSEQ multiplex PCR. The sample lists about 150,000 clones, 87% occurring once. The clonotype originates from a man between 50 and 59 years old with active COVID-19. The sequenced material came from peripheral blood. V usage is TRBV11-3 and J usage is TRBJ2-5; 10 bases agree with TRBD2. The DNA for the CDR3 is TGTGCCAGCAGCTTAGGGACTAGCGGACAAGAGACCCAGTACTTC. Translation gives CASSLGTSGQETQYF.